This record concerns one T cell receptor (beta chain) sequence. Its antigen is currently unknown. PCR involved 60 Vbeta and 13 Jbeta primers. Libraries were prepared by immunoSEQ multiplex PCR; TCRdb keeps only in-frame clonotypes and omits some of them. The profile shows 120,000 to 150,000 clones, about four fifths of them singletons. This CDR3 region has 14 residues. V dropped 3 bases and J dropped 4 bases, with 13 bases sitting between them. In germline, CDR1 is SGHRS, CDR2 YFSETQ. This record belongs to a study of cytomegalovirus exposure and HLA in healthy donors. Whole-study findings and limits: Published work reported that the classifier diagnosed cytomegalovirus status with high specificity and sensitivity. Within a later analysis, the majority of CMV-associated TCR beta chains appeared HLA-restricted. While the bulk of TCR sequences proved rare, some public TCRs turned up in many donors. A highly shared variant cluster was judged a likely technical artifact.

The chain employs TRBV5-1 and TRBJ1-2; D remains unclear. This clonotype originated in a man aged 25-45 years in good health and CMV-seropositive. The specimen was PBMCs. CDR3 in amino acids: CASSYSGDTYGYTF. In nucleotides, the CDR3 is TGCGCCAGCAGCTACTCAGGTGACACCTATGGCTACACCTTC.